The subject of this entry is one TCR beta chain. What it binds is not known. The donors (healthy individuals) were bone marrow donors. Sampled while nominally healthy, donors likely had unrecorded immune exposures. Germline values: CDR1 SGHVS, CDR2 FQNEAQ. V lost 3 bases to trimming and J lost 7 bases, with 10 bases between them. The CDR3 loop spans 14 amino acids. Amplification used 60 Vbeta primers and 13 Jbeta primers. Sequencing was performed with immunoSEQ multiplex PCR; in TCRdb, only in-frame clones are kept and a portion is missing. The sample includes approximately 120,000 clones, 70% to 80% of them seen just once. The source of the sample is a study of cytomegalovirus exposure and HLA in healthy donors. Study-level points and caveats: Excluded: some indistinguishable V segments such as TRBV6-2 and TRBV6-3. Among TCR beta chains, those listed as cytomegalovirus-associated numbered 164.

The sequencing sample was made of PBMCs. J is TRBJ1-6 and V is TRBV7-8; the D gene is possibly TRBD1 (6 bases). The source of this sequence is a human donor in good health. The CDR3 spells CASSFGQGNSPLHF. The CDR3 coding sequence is TGTGCCAGCAGCTTCGGTCAGGGGAATTCACCCCTCCACTTT.